This TCR beta chain comes out of a study of radiotherapy plus CTLA-4 blockade in lung cancer. CDR3 length: 14 residues. The germline V gene encodes CDR1 MNHEY and CDR2 SMNVEV (reference sequence). V dropped 2 bases and J dropped 3 bases, with 11 bases sitting between them. Using immunoSEQ multiplex PCR, the repertoire was profiled, and TCRdb retains in-frame clones only, with some absent. The table has tens of thousands of clones, roughly four fifths seen once. This TCR came from a human donor with non-small cell lung cancer that progressed on radiotherapy plus ipilimumab. The chain joins TRBV27 to TRBJ2-7; the D is unclear. The material was peripheral blood, obtained from a patient treated with radiotherapy plus ipilimumab. CDR3 sequence: CASSLGPLNYEQYF. CDR3 nucleotide sequence: TGTGCCAGCAGTTTAGGACCTTTAAACTACGAGCAGTACTTC.